The T cell receptor (beta chain) under discussion was sequenced for a study of T cell responses to AZD1222 COVID-19 vaccine. This CDR3 has 15 amino acids. The V segment lost 1 base and the J segment 2 bases; nucleotides outside the gene matches: 2. Germline V gene sequence: CDR1 SGHDT, CDR2 YYEEEE. Study-level results: Spike-specific TCR breadth and depth rose after two AZD1222 doses. Donors were largely white British and mainly female; clonal diversity was possibly underestimated. Per reports, nearly half of all spike-specific TCRs target regions that are unmutated in variants.

Repertoires were generated with immunoSEQ multiplex PCR, while TCRdb's copy carries only in-frame clones and drops some. The table lists over 130,000 clones, around 90% of them singletons, with approximately 3.5% in the top ten. Concerning this clone itself: Its antigen is unidentified.

The chain joins TRBV5-6 to TRBJ2-2, with 7 bases identical to TRBD1. The material was peripheral blood, obtained on day 0 of AZD1222 vaccination. The TCR comes from an adult in good health. The CDR3 DNA reads as TGTGCCAGCAGCTTGACAGGGGCCAACACCGGGGAGCTGTTTTTT. Its translation is CASSLTGANTGELFF.